This TCR beta chain was identified in a study of beta chain features in type 1 diabetes. Study context: Sorted cells numbering roughly 100,000,000 were examined across all samples.

The investigators reverse transcribed all of the isolated RNA, so they sequenced expressed TCRB transcripts. The protocol was immunoSEQ multiplex PCR, while the TCRdb copy is restricted to in-frame clones and leaves out a portion. In the table there are about 640,000 clones, about an eighth of which are singletons. Trimming took off 2 bases at V and 0 bases at J, with 14 bases between the two ends. The germline V gene encodes CDR1 KGHSH and CDR2 LQKENI. The CDR3 has 16 amino acids. Only a few counts were recorded for this clone. Its matching antigen is unknown. Notes on the study in general: Type 1 diabetes patients had TCRB CDR3s that were shorter (moderately but significantly so) in all four CD4+ subsets.

The chain carries TRBV18 and TRBJ2-7; D may correspond to TRBD1 or TRBD2 (5 bases each). The sample consisted of naive CD4+ T cells from blood. The receptor comes from a man aged 30-40 years with type 1 diabetes. CDR3 sequence: CASSPFSGASSYEQYF. CDR3 nucleotides: TGTGCCAGCTCACCATTTTCCGGGGCCAGCTCCTACGAGCAGTACTTC.